These T cell receptor beta chains were read from a single sample in a study of cytomegalovirus exposure and HLA in healthy donors. Clones were read by immunoSEQ multiplex PCR, and TCRdb kept only the in-frame ones, dropping some. The data show about 350,000 clones, around 90% seen once. The sequencing input was PBMCs. The source is a woman in her twenties or thirties in good health and CMV-seropositive. The CDR3 runs from the conserved cysteine through the conserved F or W. D genes are given only for firm matches. Clone size is not always given. Where it is, it says once, few, many or a class for expanded clones.

TRBD2 | TRBJ2-7 | TRBV27 | - | TGTGCCAGCAGTTTAGGGACTAGATACGAGCAGTACTTC | CASSLGTRYEQYF
- | TRBJ1-5 | TRBV28 | - | TGTGCCAGCAGTTCTTTCAGCAATCAGCCCCAGCATTTT | CASSSFSNQPQHF
TRBD2 | TRBJ2-3 | TRBV27 | - | TGTGCCAGCAGTTTCCGGGAGGTCGCAGATACGCAGTATTTT | CASSFREVADTQYF
- | TRBJ2-1 | TRBV18 | - | TGTGCCAGCTCACCCCGGCGGGGCACCTACAATGAGCAGTTCTTC | CASSPRRGTYNEQFF
- | TRBJ2-7 | TRBV9 | - | TGTGCCAGCAGCGTAGGATTACAGGGCTACGAGCAGTACTTC | CASSVGLQGYEQYF
- | TRBJ1-2 | TRBV4-1 | - | TGCGCCAGCAGCCAAGGGAGGGGGACTCCGAACTATGGCTACACCTTC | CASSQGRGTPNYGYTF
- | TRBJ2-3 | TRBV11-2 | few | TGTGCCAGCAGCCCTCGCGGGACCACAGATACGCAGTATTTT | CASSPRGTTDTQYF
- | TRBJ1-2 | TRBV4-2 | few | TGTGCCAGCAGCCAAGATTACCGGGGAGACTATGGCTACACCTTC | CASSQDYRGDYGYTF
- | TRBJ1-2 | TRBV14 | once | TGTGCCAGCAGCCAAGGCAGGGTGGCTGGCTACACCTTC | CASSQGRVAGYTF
- | TRBJ2-1 | TRBV11-2 | - | TGTGCCAGCAGCCTCGGGTGGGGGAGCTCCTACAATGAGCAGTTCTTC | CASSLGWGSSYNEQFF
- | TRBJ1-4 | TRBV6-6 | - | TGTGCCAGCAGTATACGACACGTTGAAAAACTGTTTTTT | CASSIRHVEKLFF
- | TRBJ1-2 | TRBV6-6 | - | TGTGCCAGCACAGGCCGGGCCCGCCATGGCTACACCTTC | CASTGRARHGYTF
- | TRBJ2-1 | TRBV29-1 | few | TGCAGCGTTGAAGAGGGGAGTAGTTACAATGAGCAGTTCTTC | CSVEEGSSYNEQFF
- | TRBJ2-7 | TRBV18 | - | TGTGCCAGCTCACCAGCCCCCCCGGGCTACGAGCAGTACTTC | CASSPAPPGYEQYF
- | TRBJ1-2 | TRBV27 | - | TGTGCCAGCAGTTTATCAAGGGGAAGAGGGTATGGCTACACCTTC | CASSLSRGRGYGYTF
- | TRBJ2-3 | TRBV4-3 | - | TGCGCCAGCAGCCAAGTCAGGGGGGCAGATACGCAGTATTTT | CASSQVRGADTQYF
- | TRBJ1-5 | TRBV6-1 | - | TGTGCCAGCAGTGGGTCCCGGAATGGCAATCAGCCCCAGCATTTT | CASSGSRNGNQPQHF
- | TRBJ2-3 | TRBV19 | - | TGTGCCAGTAGTATAGACCCAGGGGGGAATACGCAGTATTTT | CASSIDPGGNTQYF
- | TRBJ1-1 | TRBV28 | - | TGTGCCAGCAGTTTTGTCACGGTGAACACTGAAGCTTTCTTT | CASSFVTVNTEAFF
TRBD1 | TRBJ1-2 | TRBV6-5 | - | TGTGCCAGCAGTTACTCCGTTACAGGGGGTTATGGCTACACCTTC | CASSYSVTGGYGYTF
TRBD2 | TRBJ2-3 | TRBV13 | - | TGTGCCAGCAGCAGTTATAGCGGGGAAGCCACAGATACGCAGTATTTT | CASSSYSGEATDTQYF
- | TRBJ2-1 | TRBV19 | - | TGTGCCAGTAGTATAGATCCCCTGGACAATGAGCAGTTCTTC | CASSIDPLDNEQFF
- | TRBJ2-3 | TRBV29-1 | - | TGCAGCGTGCACGGGGGTGTCAGCACAGATACGCAGTATTTT | CSVHGGVSTDTQYF
- | TRBJ2-3 | TRBV4-3 | - | TGCGCCAGCAGCCAAGATCCGGGGGGCCATCCAGATACGCAGTATTTT | CASSQDPGGHPDTQYF
TRBD2 | TRBJ2-1 | TRBV25-1 | - | TGTGCCAGCAGGGGGACTAGCGGAATGTACAATGAGCAGTTCTTC | CASRGTSGMYNEQFF
TRBD2 | TRBJ2-7 | TRBV15 | once | TGTGCCACCAGCGGCGAATTAGGGTTACGGGGGGGTGGCGAGCAGTACTTC | CATSGELGLRGGGEQYF
- | TRBJ2-7 | TRBV4-1 | - | TGCGCCAGCAGCCATGACATACCCTACGAGCAGTACTTC | CASSHDIPYEQYF
TRBD2 | TRBJ2-1 | TRBV7-3 | - | TGTGCCAGCAGCGTACTAGCGGGAGGTGATGAGCAGTTCTTC | CASSVLAGGDEQFF
- | TRBJ2-2 | TRBV7-3 | - | TGTGCCAGCCGGAGGGGTACCGGGGAGCTGTTTTTT | CASRRGTGELFF
- | TRBJ1-6 | TRBV6-4 | - | TGTGCCAGCAGCTTCGACAGGAATAATTCACCCCTCCACTTT | CASSFDRNNSPLHF
TRBD1 | TRBJ2-4 | TRBV19 | - | TGTGCCAGTAGTGTAGACAGGGTACTAGCCAAAAACATTCAGTACTTC | CASSVDRVLAKNIQYF
- | TRBJ2-7 | TRBV6-1 | - | TGTGCCAGCAGTGAAGCGGGGCATTTGATCCCCTACTTC | CASSEAGHLIPYF
- | TRBJ2-3 | TRBV5-1 | - | TGCGCCAGCAGCTCGAGGACGAGCACAGATACGCAGTATTTT | CASSSRTSTDTQYF
- | TRBJ1-5 | TRBV5-6 | - | TGTGCCAGCAGCTTGGGTGACGGTAGCAATCAGCCCCAGCATTTT | CASSLGDGSNQPQHF
- | TRBJ2-6 | TRBV6-5 | - | TGTGCCAGCAGTTTGACTCCTACCGCCGGGGCCAACGTCCTGACTTTC | CASSLTPTAGANVLTF
TRBD2 | TRBJ2-1 | TRBV4-3 | - | TGCGCCAGCAGCCAAGGACTAGCGGATCCGGGGGCCAGGGACGGGGATGAGCAGTTCTTC | CASSQGLADPGARDGDEQFF
TRBD1 | TRBJ2-3 | TRBV4-1 | once | TGCGCCAGCAGCCAAGAATGGCAGGGGGTGCCCACAGATACGCAGTATTTT | CASSQEWQGVPTDTQYF
TRBD1 | TRBJ1-1 | TRBV18 | - | TGTGCCAGCTCACCTACGGGGGACAGCAAAAACACTGAAGCTTTCTTT | CASSPTGDSKNTEAFF
- | TRBJ1-3 | TRBV28 | - | TGTGCCAGCAGTACGTGGACGGGCTCCCTTGGAAACACCATATATTTT | CASSTWTGSLGNTIYF
- | TRBJ2-6 | TRBV6-6 | once | TGTGCCAGCAGTACCTCAGGGATTGGGGCCAACGTCCTGACTTTC | CASSTSGIGANVLTF
- | TRBJ2-7 | TRBV30 | - | TGTGCCTGGAGTGTGTCTACCTACGAGCAGTACTTC | CAWSVSTYEQYF
- | TRBJ1-2 | TRBV28 | - | TGTGCCAGCACCATCTCGGGGACTTTCTATGGCTACACCTTC | CASTISGTFYGYTF
- | TRBJ2-1 | TRBV2 | - | TGTGCCAGCAGTGAGAGGGGGGGGAGCTCCTACAATGAGCAGTTCTTC | CASSERGGSSYNEQFF
- | TRBJ1-5 | TRBV5-1 | - | TGCGCCAGCAGCTTGTGGGGTGGAGATAGCAATCAGCCCCAGCATTTT | CASSLWGGDSNQPQHF
TRBD1 | TRBJ1-2 | TRBV23-1 | - | TGCGCCAGCAGTCAAGGGACAGGGGGGGACCGGCGGTATGGCTACACCTTC | CASSQGTGGDRRYGYTF
TRBD1 | TRBJ1-4 | TRBV27 | - | TGTGCCAGCGCCCCGGGACAGGGAGGGGAAAAACTGTTTTTT | CASAPGQGGEKLFF
- | TRBJ2-7 | TRBV6-1 | - | TGTGCCAGCAGTGAACTGCCGGCCTACGAGCAGTACTTC | CASSELPAYEQYF
- | TRBJ2-5 | TRBV18 | - | TGTGCCAGCTCACCACCCGAACAAGAGACCCAGTACTTC | CASSPPEQETQYF
- | TRBJ2-3 | TRBV5-1 | - | TGCGCCAGCAGCTTGGATGGAGATACGCAGTATTTT | CASSLDGDTQYF